This TCR beta chain was profiled in a study of blood T cell repertoires in COVID-19. The CDR3 has 15 residues. Per the germline V gene, CDR1 is MGHRA and CDR2 is YSYEKL. V was pared by 1 base and J by 1 base, with 10 bases between. Sequencing was performed with immunoSEQ multiplex PCR; in TCRdb, only in-frame clones are kept and a portion is missing. Of about 76,000 clones listed, approximately 78% were seen once; the top ten hold 27%. V and J are TRBV4-1 and TRBJ1-2, with D perhaps TRBD1 (6 bases). The clonotype comes from a human donor in a cohort sampled during active COVID-19. Specimen: peripheral blood. CDR3 sequence reads: CASSQADRINYGYTF. In nucleotides, the CDR3 is TGCGCCAGCAGCCAAGCCGACAGGATTAACTATGGCTACACCTTC.